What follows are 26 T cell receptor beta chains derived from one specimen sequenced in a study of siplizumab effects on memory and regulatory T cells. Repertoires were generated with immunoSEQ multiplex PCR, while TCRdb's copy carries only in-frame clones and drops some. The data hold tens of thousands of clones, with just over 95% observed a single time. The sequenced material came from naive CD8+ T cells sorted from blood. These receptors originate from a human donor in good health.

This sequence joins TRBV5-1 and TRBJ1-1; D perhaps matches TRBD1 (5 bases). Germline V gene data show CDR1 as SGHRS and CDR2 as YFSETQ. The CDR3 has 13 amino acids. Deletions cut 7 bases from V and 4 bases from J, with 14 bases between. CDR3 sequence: CASAASGGTEAFF. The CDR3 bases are TGCGCCAGCGCCGCCTCGGGGGGCACTGAAGCTTTCTTT.

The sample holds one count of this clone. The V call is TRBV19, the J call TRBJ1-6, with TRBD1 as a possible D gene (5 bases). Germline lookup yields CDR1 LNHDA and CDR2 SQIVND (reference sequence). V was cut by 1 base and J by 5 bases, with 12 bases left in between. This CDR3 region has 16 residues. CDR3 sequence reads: CASSIGPGLDNSPLHF. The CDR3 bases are TGTGCCAGTAGTATAGGGCCAGGGCTCGATAATTCACCCCTCCACTTT.

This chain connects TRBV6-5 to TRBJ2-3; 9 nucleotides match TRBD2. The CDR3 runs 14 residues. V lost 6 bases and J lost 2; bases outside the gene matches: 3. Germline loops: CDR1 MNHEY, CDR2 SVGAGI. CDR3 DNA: TGTGCCAGCAGGCGACTAGCGGTCACAGATACGCAGTATTTT. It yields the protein CASRRLAVTDTQYF.

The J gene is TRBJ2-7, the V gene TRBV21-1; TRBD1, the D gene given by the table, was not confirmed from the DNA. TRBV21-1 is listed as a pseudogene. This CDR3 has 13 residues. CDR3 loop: CASSRDRGYEQYF. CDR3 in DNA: TGTGCCAGCAGCAGAGACAGGGGCTACGAGCAGTACTTC.

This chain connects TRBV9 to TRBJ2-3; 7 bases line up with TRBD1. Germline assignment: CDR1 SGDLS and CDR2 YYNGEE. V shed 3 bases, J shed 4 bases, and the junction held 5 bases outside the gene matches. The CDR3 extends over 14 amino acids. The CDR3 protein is CASSGEGAADTQYF. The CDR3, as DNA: TGTGCCAGCAGCGGCGAGGGGGCCGCAGATACGCAGTATTTT.

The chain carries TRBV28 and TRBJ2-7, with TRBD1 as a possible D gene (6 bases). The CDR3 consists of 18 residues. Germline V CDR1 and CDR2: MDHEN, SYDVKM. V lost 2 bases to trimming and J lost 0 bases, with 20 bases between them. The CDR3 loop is CASSLTLTAGTSSYEQYF. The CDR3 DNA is TGTGCCAGCAGTTTAACCCTAACGGCCGGGACAAGCTCCTACGAGCAGTACTTC.

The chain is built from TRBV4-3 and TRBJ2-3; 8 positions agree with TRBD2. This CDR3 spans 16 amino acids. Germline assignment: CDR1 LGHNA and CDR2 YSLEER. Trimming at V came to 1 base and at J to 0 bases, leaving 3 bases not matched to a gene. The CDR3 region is CASSQVRLASTDTQYF. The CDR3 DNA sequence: TGCGCCAGCAGCCAAGTCAGACTAGCGAGCACAGATACGCAGTATTTT.

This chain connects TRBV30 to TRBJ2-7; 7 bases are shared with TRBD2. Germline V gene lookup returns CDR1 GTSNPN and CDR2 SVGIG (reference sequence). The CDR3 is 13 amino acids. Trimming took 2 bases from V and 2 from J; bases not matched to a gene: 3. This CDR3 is CAWSHSGAYEQYF. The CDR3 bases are TGTGCCTGGAGTCACAGCGGGGCCTACGAGCAGTACTTC.

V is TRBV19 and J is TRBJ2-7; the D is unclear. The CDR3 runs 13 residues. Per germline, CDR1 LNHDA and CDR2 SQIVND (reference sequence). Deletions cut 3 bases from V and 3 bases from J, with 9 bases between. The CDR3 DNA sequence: TGTGCCAGTAGTATGGCGGACGACTACGAGCAGTACTTC. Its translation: CASSMADDYEQYF.

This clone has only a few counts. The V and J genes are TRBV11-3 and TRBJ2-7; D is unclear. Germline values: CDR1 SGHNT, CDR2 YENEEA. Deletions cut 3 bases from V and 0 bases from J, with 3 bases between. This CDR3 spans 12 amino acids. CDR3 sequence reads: CASSFNSYEQYF. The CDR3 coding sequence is TGTGCCAGCAGCTTTAACTCCTACGAGCAGTACTTC.

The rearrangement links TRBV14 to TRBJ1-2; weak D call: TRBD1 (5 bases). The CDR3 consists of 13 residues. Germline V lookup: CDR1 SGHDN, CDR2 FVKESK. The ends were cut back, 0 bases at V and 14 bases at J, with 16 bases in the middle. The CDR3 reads CASSQDLWGRQTF. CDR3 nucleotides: TGTGCCAGCAGCCAAGATCTTTGGGGGAGACAAACCTTC. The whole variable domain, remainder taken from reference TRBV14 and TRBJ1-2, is EAGVTQFPSHSVIEKGQTVTLRCDPISGHDNLYWYRRVMGKEIKFLLHFVKESKQDESGMPNNRFLAERTGGTYSTLKVQPAELEDSGVYFCASSQDLWGRQTFGSGTRLTVV.

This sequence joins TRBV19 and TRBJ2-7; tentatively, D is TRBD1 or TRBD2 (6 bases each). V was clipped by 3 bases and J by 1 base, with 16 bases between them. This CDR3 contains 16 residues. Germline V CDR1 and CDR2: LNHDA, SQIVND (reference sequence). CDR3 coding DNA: TGTGCCAGTAGTATCGGGGCGGGACATCCTTCCTACGAGCAGTACTTC. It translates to CASSIGAGHPSYEQYF.

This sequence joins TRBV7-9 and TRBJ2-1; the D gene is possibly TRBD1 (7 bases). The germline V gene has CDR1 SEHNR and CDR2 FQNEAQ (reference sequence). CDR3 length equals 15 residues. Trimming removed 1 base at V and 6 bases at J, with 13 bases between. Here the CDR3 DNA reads TGTGCCAGCAGCTTAGGGCAGGGGGGATCCAATGAGCAGTTCTTC. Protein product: CASSLGQGGSNEQFF.

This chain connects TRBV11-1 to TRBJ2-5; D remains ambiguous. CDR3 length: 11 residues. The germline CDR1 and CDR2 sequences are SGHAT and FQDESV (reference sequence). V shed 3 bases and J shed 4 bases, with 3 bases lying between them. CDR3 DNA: TGTGCCAGCAGCTTGATAGAGACCCAGTACTTC. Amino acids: CASSLIETQYF.

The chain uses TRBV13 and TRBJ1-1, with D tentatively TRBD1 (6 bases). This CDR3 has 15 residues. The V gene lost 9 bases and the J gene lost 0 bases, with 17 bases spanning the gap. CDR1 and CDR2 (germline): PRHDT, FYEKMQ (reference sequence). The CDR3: CASRGQVGLNTEAFF. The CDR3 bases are TGTGCCAGTCGGGGACAAGTCGGTTTGAACACTGAAGCTTTCTTT.

As DNA, the CDR3 is TGCGCCAGCAGCCAAGGAAGTATAGATACGCAGTATTTT. It encodes CASSQGSIDTQYF. The chain joins TRBV4-3 to TRBJ2-3; D unresolved. Looked up from germline, CDR1 is LGHNA and CDR2 is YSLEER. The CDR3 has 13 amino acids. Trimming cost V 1 base and J 5 bases, with 7 bases left between them.

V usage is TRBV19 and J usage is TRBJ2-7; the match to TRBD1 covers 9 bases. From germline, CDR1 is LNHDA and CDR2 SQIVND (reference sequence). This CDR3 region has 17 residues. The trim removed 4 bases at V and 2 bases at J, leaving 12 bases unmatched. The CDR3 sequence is CASSTRDRVSLTYEQYF. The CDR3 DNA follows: TGTGCCAGTAGTACCCGGGACAGGGTATCGCTCACCTACGAGCAGTACTTC.

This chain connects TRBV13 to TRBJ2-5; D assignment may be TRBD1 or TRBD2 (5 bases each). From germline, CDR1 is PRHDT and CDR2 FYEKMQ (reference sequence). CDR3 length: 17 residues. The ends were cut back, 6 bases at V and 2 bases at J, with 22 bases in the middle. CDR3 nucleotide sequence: TGTGCCAGCAGAGGTTGGGGCGGAGGTTCTGGGCAAGAGACCCAGTACTTC. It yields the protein CASRGWGGGSGQETQYF.

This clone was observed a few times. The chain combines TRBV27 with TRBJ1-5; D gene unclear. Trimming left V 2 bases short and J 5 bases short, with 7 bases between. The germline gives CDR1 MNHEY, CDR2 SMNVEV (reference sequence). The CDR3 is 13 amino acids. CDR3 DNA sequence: TGTGCCAGCAGTTTAGGCGAGCATCAGCCCCAGCATTTT. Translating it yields CASSLGEHQPQHF.

In DNA, the CDR3 is TGTGCCAGCAGTTTAAGGTCGAGCGGGGGGGGCCAAGAGACCCAGTACTTC. As protein: CASSLRSSGGGQETQYF. The rearrangement uses TRBV27 and TRBJ2-5; 10 bases match TRBD2. Germline CDR1 MNHEY, CDR2 SMNVEV (reference sequence). V shed 2 bases and J 1 base; nucleotides not matched to a gene: 7. This CDR3 has 17 residues.

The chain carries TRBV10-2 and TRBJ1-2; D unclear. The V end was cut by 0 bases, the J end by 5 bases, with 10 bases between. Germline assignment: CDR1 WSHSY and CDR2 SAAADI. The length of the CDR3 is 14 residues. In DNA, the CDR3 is TGCGCCAGCAGTGAGTCGCCAGGAAGGTATGGCTACACCTTC. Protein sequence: CASSESPGRYGYTF.

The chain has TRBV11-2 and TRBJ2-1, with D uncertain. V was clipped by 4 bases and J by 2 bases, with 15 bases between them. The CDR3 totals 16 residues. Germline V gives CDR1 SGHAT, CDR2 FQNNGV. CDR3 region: CASSSGMGDPYNEQFF. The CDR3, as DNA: TGTGCCAGCAGCTCGGGCATGGGCGACCCCTACAATGAGCAGTTCTTC.

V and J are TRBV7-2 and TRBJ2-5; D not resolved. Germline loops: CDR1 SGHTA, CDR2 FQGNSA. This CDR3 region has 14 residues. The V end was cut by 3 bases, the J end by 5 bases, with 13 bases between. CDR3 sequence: CASSLWTVGETQYF. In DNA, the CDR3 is TGTGCCAGCAGCTTGTGGACCGTGGGGGAGACCCAGTACTTC.

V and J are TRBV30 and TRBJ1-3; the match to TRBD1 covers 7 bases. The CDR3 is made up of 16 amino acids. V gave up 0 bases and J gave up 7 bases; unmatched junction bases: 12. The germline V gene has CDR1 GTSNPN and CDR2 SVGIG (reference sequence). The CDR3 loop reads CAWSVRIGQVINTIYF. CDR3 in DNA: TGTGCCTGGAGTGTACGGATCGGACAGGTTATCAACACCATATATTTT. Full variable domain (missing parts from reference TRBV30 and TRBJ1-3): SQTIHQWPATLVQPVGSPLSLECTVEGTSNPNLYWYRQAAGRGLQLLFYSVGIGQISSEVPQNLSASRPQDRQFILSSKKLLLSDSGFYLCAWSVRIGQVINTIYFGEGSWLTVV.

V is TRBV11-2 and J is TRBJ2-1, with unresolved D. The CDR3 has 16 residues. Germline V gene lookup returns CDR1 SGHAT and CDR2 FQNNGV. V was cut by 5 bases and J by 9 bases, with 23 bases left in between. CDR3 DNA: TGTGCCAGCAGCCCCGAAACGGCGACCTGGGCGAGTGAGCAGTTCTTC. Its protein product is CASSPETATWASEQFF. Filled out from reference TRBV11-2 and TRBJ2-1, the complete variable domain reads EAGVAQSPRYKIIEKRQSVAFWCNPISGHATLYWYQQILGQGPKLLIQFQNNGVVDDSQLPKDRFSAERLKGVDSTLKIQPAKLEDSAVYLCASSPETATWASEQFFGPGTRLTVL.

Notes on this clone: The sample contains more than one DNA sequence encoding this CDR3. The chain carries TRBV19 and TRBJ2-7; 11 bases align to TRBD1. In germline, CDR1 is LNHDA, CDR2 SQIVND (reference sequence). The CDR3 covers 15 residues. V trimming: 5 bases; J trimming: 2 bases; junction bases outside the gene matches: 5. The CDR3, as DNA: TGTGCCAGTAGTTTTGGGACAGGGGGGACCTACGAGCAGTACTTC. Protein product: CASSFGTGGTYEQYF.